This T cell receptor (beta chain) was profiled in a study of blood T cells in healthy people across ages. The overall study: The template switching approach captured approximately one barcoded beta molecule for every two T cells. Study results and limitations: The study found TCR beta diversity correlated strongly with naive T cell percentage. In long-lived donors, naive CD4+ cell counts and diversity exceeded those of aged donors.

Primers used in a second PCR of roughly 6 to 11 cycles were a sample-barcoded 5' primer and a J-beta primer mix. Every individual sample yielded 2.5 million or more paired-end reads (each containing CDR3). In TCRdb, the 5' RACE reads were re-called with MiXCR into one record per CDR3 protein. The sample has approximately 1,700,000 distinct CDR3 sequences, about two fifths seen once; the top ten hold about 21%. Worth noting for this clonotype: Its antigen is still unknown.

Trimming at V came to 1 base and at J to 3 bases, leaving 7 bases not matched to a gene. The CDR3 spans 16 residues. Germline values: CDR1 SGHDN, CDR2 FVKESK. The source of this sequence is a human donor in good health. The rearrangement uses TRBV14 and TRBJ2-5, with 8 bases that match TRBD1. Sequenced: blood. DNA of the CDR3: TGTGCCAGCAGCCAAGGTTGGACAGGGTCTAAAGAGACCCAGTACTTC. As protein: CASSQGWTGSKETQYF. The complete variable domain, with remaining parts taken from reference TRBV14 and TRBJ2-5, reads EAGVTQFPSHSVIEKGQTVTLRCDPISGHDNLYWYRRVMGKEIKFLLHFVKESKQDESGMPNNRFLAERTGGTYSTLKVQPAELEDSGVYFCASSQGWTGSKETQYFGPGTRLLVL.